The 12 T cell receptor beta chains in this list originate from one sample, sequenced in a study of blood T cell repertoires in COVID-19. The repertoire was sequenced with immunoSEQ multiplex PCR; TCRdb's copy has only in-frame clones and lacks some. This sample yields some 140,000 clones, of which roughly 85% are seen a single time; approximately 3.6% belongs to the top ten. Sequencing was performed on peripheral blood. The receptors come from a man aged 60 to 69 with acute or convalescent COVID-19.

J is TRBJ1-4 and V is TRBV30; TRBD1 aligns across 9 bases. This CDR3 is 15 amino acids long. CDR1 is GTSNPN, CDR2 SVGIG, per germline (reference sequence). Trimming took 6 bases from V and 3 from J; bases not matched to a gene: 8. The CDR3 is CACMGTGTANEKLFF. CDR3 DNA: TGTGCCTGTATGGGGACAGGGACGGCTAATGAAAAACTGTTTTTT.

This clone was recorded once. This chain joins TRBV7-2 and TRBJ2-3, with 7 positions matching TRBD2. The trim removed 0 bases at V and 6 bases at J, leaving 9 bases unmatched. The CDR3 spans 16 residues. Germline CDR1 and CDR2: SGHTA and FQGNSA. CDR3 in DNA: TGTGCCAGCAGCTTAGCCGGCGGGAGCGGACCGGATACGCAGTATTTT. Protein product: CASSLAGGSGPDTQYF.

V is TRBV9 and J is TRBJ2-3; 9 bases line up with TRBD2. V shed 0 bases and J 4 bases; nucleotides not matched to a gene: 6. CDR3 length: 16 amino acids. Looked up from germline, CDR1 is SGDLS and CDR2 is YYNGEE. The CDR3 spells CASSVGFSGRPDTQYF. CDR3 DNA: TGTGCCAGCAGCGTAGGATTCAGCGGGAGGCCAGATACGCAGTATTTT.

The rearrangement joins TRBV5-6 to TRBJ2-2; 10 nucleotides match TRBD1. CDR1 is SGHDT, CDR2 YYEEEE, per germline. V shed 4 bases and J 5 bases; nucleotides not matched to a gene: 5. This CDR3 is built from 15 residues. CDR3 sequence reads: CASSTDRGLTGELFF. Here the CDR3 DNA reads TGTGCCAGCAGCACCGACAGGGGGCTTACCGGGGAGCTGTTTTTT.

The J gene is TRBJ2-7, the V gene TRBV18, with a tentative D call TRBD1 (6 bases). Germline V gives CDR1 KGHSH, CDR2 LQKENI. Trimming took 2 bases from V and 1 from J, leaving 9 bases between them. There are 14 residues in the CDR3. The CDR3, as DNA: TGTGCCAGCTCACCAGGGGGCGAGTCCTACGAGCAGTACTTC. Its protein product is CASSPGGESYEQYF.

This CDR3 reads CASSLDRGQPQHF. The CDR3 DNA is TGTGCCAGTAGTTTGGACAGGGGGCAGCCCCAGCATTTT. The chain recombines TRBV19 with TRBJ1-5; 10 nucleotides line up with TRBD1. Trimming took 5 bases from V and 7 from J; bases not matched to a gene: 2. The CDR3 has 13 amino acids. Germline CDR1 is LNHDA and CDR2 is SQIVND (reference sequence).

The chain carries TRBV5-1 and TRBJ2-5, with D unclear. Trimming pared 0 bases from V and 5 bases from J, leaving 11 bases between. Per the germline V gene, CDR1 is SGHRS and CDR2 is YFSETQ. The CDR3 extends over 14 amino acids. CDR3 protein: CASSLGSSGETQYF. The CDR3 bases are TGCGCCAGCAGCTTGGGATCCTCCGGGGAGACCCAGTACTTC.

The CDR3 sequence is CASREGGGYGYTF. CDR3 in DNA: TGTGCCAGCCGGGAGGGCGGTGGCTATGGCTACACCTTC. The V gene is TRBV6-4, the J gene TRBJ1-2; D call uncertain. V gave up 8 bases and J gave up 4 bases, with 14 bases separating them. Germline loops: CDR1 MRHNA, CDR2 SNTAGT. The CDR3 loop spans 13 amino acids.

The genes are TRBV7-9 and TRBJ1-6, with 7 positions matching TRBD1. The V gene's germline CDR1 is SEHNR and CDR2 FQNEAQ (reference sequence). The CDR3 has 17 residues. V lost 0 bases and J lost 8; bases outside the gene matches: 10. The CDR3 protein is CASSLAPWDRRDSPLHF. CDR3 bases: TGTGCCAGCAGCTTAGCTCCATGGGACAGACGGGATTCACCCCTCCACTTT.

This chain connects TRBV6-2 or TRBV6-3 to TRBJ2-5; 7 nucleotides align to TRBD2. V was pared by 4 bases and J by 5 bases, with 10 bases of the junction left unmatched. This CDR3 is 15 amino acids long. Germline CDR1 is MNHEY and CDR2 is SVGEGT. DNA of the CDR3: TGTGCCAGCAGTTCCGGTGGGGCGGGAGAGGAGACCCAGTACTTC. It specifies CASSSGGAGEETQYF.

The DNA of the CDR3 is TGCAGTGCTCGTGACCCCCGGGCGGGAGTGGGTAATGAGCAGTTCTTC. It encodes CSARDPRAGVGNEQFF. This chain uses TRBV20-1 with TRBJ2-1; 7 bases fit TRBD2. Germline CDR1 DFQATT, CDR2 SNEGSKA (reference sequence). V shed 5 bases and J 7 bases; nucleotides not matched to a gene: 17. The CDR3 extends over 16 amino acids.

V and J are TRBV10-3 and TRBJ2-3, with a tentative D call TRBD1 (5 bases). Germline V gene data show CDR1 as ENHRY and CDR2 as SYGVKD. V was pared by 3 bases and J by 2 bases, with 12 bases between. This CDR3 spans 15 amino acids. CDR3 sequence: CAISEGEHTTDTQYF. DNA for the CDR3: TGTGCCATCAGTGAAGGGGAACATACCACAGATACGCAGTATTTT.